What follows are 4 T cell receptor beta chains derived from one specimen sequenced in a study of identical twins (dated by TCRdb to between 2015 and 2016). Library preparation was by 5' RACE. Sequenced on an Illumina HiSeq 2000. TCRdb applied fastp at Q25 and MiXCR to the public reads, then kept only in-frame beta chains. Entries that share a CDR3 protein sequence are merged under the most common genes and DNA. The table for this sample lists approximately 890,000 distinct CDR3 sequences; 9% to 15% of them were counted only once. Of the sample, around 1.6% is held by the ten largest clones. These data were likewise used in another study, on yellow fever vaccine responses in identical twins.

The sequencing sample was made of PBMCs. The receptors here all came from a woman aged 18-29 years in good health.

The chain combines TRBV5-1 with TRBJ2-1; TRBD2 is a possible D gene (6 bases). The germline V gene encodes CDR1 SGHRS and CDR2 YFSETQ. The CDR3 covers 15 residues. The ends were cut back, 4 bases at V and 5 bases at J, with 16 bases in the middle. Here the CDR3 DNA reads TGCGCCAGCAGCAGGGTGCGGGGTGAGGACAATGAGCAGTTCTTC. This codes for CASSRVRGEDNEQFF.

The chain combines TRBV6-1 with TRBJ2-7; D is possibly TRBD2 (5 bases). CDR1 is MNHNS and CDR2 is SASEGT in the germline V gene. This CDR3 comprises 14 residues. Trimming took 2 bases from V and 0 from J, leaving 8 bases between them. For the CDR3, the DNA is TGTGCCAGCAGTGAATGGAGGAGCTCCTACGAGCAGTACTTC. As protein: CASSEWRSSYEQYF.

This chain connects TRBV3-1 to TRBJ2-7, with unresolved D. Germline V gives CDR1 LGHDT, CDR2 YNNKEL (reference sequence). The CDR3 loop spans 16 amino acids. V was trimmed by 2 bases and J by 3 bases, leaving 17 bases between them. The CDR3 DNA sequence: TGTGCCAGCAGCCAACCGAACGAGGATTTAAGCTACGAGCAGTACTTC. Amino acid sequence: CASSQPNEDLSYEQYF.

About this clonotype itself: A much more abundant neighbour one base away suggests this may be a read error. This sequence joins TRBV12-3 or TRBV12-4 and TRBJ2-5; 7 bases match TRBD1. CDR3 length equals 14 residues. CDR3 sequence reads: CASCLIGGRETQYF. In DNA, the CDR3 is TGTGCCAGCTGTTTAATAGGGGGCAGAGAGACCCAGTACTTC.